What follows describes a single T cell receptor beta chain. The antigen remains unidentified. Since a much larger clone is just one base distant, this may be a read error. CDR1 SGHDT and CDR2 YYEEEE come from the germline V gene. The CDR3 extends over 15 amino acids. Based on a CD8+CD4-CCR7+CD45RA+ profile, naive CD8 T cells were sorted. The sample comes from a study of molecular identifiers for immune sequencing clone quantification. Study as a whole: The replicates split RNA from roughly 20,000 or 100,000 naive CD8 cells five ways and sequenced four. Overall study results and limits: Clonotypes surpassing 20 RNA copies contained over 99% of effector molecules, versus under 1% in naive cells.

Each CDR3 protein is one row after TCRdb ran MiXCR on the PCR reads. This table holds nearly 55,000 distinct CDR3 sequences, more than 35% found once. The V gene is TRBV5-6, the J gene TRBJ2-4, with 8 bases matching TRBD1. The sequence was obtained from a human donor in good health. Some libraries in this study had Jurkat cell RNA spiked in. The specimen was naive CD8+ T cells from blood, with Jurkat cell RNA spiked in. The subset: FACS-sorted CD8+CD4-CCR7+CD45RA+ naive T cells. The CDR3 region is CAGSVDRDGGNIQYF. CDR3 bases: TGTGCCGGCAGTGTGGACAGGGATGGAGGAAACATTCAGTACTTC.